The sequence of this T cell receptor (beta chain) was determined in a study of PD-1 blockade in classical Hodgkin lymphoma. Whole-study findings and limits: Among the patients, those starting nivolumab under 1 year after ASCT were excluded. Baseline TCR diversity was reportedly lower in newly diagnosed patients than in healthy donors. It was reported as lower still in relapsed/refractory patients. Diversity similar to that of newly diagnosed patients was seen at baseline in complete responders.

Sequenced by immunoSEQ multiplex PCR; TCRdb stores in-frame clones only, minus some. The repertoire holds fewer than 55,000 clones, with 60% to 80% as singletons. The ends were cut back, 3 bases at V and 8 bases at J, with 11 bases in the middle. This CDR3 is 12 amino acids long. The V gene's germline CDR1 is SGHRS and CDR2 YFSETQ. This clone was seen a single time. Its specificity is not known. Regarding time point: cycle 4 day 1 (C4D1), after five to seven weeks of nivolumab. With no exception, relapse followed autologous stem cell transplantation in all patients, and brentuximab vedotin exposure varied. Patients showed best responses of complete response, partial response or progressive disease.

This sequence was found in a human donor with classical Hodgkin lymphoma. Sequencing used peripheral blood mononuclear cells (PBMCs), obtained before the fourth cycle of nivolumab. The chain joins TRBV5-1 to TRBJ1-1, with D hard to call. The CDR3 loop is CASSSPGIEAFF. The CDR3 DNA is TGCGCCAGCAGCTCCCCGGGCATAGAAGCTTTCTTT.